The 4 T cell receptor beta chains reported below all come from one sample, sequenced in a study of cytomegalovirus exposure and HLA in healthy donors (dated by TCRdb to about 2017). Library method: the immunoSEQ multiplex PCR assay. For the multiplex PCR, a mixture combining 60 forward primers for TCR Vbeta segments and 13 reverse primers for TCR Jbeta segments was used. TCRdb took over this immuneACCESS table, retaining in-frame rearrangements with V and J assigned. Such tables are incomplete; in checked studies, under half of the missing clones stem from an unresolved V gene, and the remainder is unexplained. The sample table contains over 55,000 clones; only one count was recorded for about four fifths of them. The ten largest account for over 1.5% of the sample. Sequencing was carried out using PBMCs. The source is a middle-aged man in good health and CMV-seronegative.

This clone has just a few counts. This chain joins TRBV2 and TRBJ1-1; D remains ambiguous. Trimming shortened V by 2 bases and J by 1 base, and 14 bases separated the two germline ends. The germline V gene has CDR1 SNHLY and CDR2 FYNNEI. CDR3 length: 16 amino acids. CDR3 sequence reads: CASSELSVGGNTEAFF. Written as DNA, the CDR3 is TGTGCCAGCAGTGAATTAAGCGTAGGTGGGAACACTGAAGCTTTCTTT.

This clone was seen a handful of times. This chain uses TRBV5-8 with TRBJ2-3; no definite D call. V was shortened by 1 base and J by 0 bases, with 6 bases between the two germline ends. The CDR3 has 14 residues. Per the germline V gene, CDR1 is SGHTS and CDR2 is YDEGEE. The CDR3 DNA is TGTGCCAGCAGCTTGCAGTCTAGCACAGATACGCAGTATTTT. Translating gives CASSLQSSTDTQYF.

The rearrangement links TRBV7-6 to TRBJ1-1; D might be TRBD1 (6 bases). CDR1 SGHVS and CDR2 FNYEAQ come from the germline V gene. This CDR3 has 12 amino acids. Trimming shortened V by 4 bases and J by 7 bases, and 10 bases separated the two germline ends. The CDR3 DNA reads as TGTGCCAGCAGCTCCGACAGGCGTGAAGCTTTCTTT. Protein product: CASSSDRREAFF.

The chain couples TRBV19 to TRBJ1-2; 9 positions agree with TRBD1. The CDR3 contains 13 residues. The junction had 4 bases not matched to a gene; V was cut back by 5 bases and J by 6 bases. Per germline, CDR1 LNHDA and CDR2 SQIVND (reference sequence). CDR3 DNA sequence: TGTGCCAGTAGTGGAGGGACAGGGCATGGCTACACCTTC. It specifies CASSGGTGHGYTF.